This T cell receptor (beta chain) was recorded in a study of identifying expanded T cells in peripheral blood. The germline V and J ends were trimmed by 3 bases and 5 bases, with 13 bases remaining between them. Germline CDR1 reads SGHTA; CDR2 reads FQGNSA. The CDR3 totals 14 residues. The study's findings and limits: Technical replicates showed around 1.1 changed clones; roughly two weeks around 15; four weeks 19.

Clones were sequenced by immunoSEQ multiplex PCR, and TCRdb holds only the in-frame ones, with some missing. The table has 75,000 to 90,000 clones, approximately 84% seen once. In the case of this clone: As yet, its antigen is unknown.

No infections or other immune events were documented during collection. The sample comprised blood. This chain joins TRBV7-2 and TRBJ1-2; D is unresolved. This clonotype was sampled from a person aged 18-70 years in good health. The CDR3 loop reads CASSFEGETYGYTF. The CDR3 nucleotides are TGTGCCAGCAGCTTCGAAGGAGAGACTTATGGCTACACCTTC.